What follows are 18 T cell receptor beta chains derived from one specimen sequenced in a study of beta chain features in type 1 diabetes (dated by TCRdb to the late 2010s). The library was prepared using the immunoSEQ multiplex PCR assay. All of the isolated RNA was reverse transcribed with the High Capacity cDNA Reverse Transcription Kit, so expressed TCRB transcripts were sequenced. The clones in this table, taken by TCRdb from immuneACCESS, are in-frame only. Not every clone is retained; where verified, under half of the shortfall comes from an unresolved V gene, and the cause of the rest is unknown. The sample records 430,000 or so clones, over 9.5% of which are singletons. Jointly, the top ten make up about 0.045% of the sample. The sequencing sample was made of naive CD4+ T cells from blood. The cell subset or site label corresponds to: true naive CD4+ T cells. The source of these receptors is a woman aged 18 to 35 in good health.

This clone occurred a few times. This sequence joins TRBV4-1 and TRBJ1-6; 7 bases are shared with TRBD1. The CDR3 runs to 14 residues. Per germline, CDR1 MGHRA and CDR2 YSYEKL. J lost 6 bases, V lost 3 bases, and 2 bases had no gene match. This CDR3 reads CASSQTGPNSPLHF. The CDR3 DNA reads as TGCGCCAGCAGCCAGACAGGGCCTAATTCACCCCTCCACTTT.

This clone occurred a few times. The CDR3, as DNA: TGTGCCAGCTCACTCGGACTAGCGGAGGGCAATGAGCAGTTCTTC. Translating gives CASSLGLAEGNEQFF. The V call is TRBV18, the J call TRBJ2-1, with 10 bases aligning to TRBD2. This CDR3 contains 15 residues. Unmatched junction bases numbered 6, after V lost 4 bases and J lost 6 bases. Germline V gives CDR1 KGHSH, CDR2 LQKENI.

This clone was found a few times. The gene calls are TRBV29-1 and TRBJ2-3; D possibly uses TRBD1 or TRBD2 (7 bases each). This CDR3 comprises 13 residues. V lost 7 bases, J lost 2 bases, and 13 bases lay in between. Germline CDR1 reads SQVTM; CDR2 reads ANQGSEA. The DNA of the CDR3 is TGCAGCGCAGGGGGAGGGACCACAGATACGCAGTATTTT. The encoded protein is CSAGGGTTDTQYF.

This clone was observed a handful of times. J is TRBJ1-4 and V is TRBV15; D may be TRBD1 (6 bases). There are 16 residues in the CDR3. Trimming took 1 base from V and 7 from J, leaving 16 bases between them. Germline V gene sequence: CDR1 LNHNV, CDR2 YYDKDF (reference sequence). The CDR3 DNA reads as TGTGCCACCAGCAGAGGAGAACAGGGAAAAGGTGAAAAACTGTTTTTT. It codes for CATSRGEQGKGEKLFF.

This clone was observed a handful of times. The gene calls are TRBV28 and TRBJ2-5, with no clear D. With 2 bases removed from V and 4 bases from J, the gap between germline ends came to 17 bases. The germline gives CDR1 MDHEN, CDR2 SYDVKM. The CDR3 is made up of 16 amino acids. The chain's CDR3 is CASSLQRRPLAETQYF. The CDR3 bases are TGTGCCAGCAGTTTACAACGGCGCCCTTTGGCAGAGACCCAGTACTTC.

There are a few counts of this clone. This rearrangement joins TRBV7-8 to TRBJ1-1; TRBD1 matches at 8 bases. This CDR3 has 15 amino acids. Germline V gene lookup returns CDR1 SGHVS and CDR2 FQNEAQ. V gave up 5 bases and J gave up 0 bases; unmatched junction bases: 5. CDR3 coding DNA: TGTGCCAGCAGCACGGGACAGGTATTGAACACTGAAGCTTTCTTT. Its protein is CASSTGQVLNTEAFF. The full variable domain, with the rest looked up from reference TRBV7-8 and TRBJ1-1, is GAGVSQSPRYKVAKRGQDVALRCDPISGHVSLFWYQQALGQGPEFLTYFQNEAQLDKSGLPSDRFFAERPEGSVSTLKIQRTQQEDSAVYLCASSTGQVLNTEAFFGQGTRLTVV.

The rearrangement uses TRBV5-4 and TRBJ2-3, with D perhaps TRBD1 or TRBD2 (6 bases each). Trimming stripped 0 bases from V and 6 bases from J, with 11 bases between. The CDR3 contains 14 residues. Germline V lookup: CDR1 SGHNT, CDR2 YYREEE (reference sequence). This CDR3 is CASSLERGRDTQYF. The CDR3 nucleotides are TGTGCCAGCAGCTTGGAAAGGGGGAGGGATACGCAGTATTTT. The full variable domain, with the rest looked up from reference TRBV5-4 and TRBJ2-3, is ETGVTQSPTHLIKTRGQQVTLRCSSQSGHNTVSWYQQALGQGPQFIFQYYREEENGRGNFPPRFSGLQFPNYSSELNVNALELDDSALYLCASSLERGRDTQYFGPGTRLTVL.

CDR3 in amino acids: CAWRVRQLNTEAFF. The CDR3, as DNA: TGTGCCTGGAGGGTCCGGCAGTTGAACACTGAAGCTTTCTTT. V gene TRBV30 combines with J gene TRBJ1-1; D ambiguous. Deletions cut 3 bases from V and 0 bases from J, with 11 bases between. Germline lookup yields CDR1 GTSNPN and CDR2 SVGIG (reference sequence). The CDR3 consists of 14 residues.

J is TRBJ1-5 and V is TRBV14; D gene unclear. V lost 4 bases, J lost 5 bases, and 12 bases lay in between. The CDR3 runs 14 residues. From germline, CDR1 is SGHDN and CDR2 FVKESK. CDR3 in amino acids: CASSLGPGDQPQHF. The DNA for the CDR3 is TGTGCCAGCAGCCTCGGGCCCGGGGATCAGCCCCAGCATTTT.

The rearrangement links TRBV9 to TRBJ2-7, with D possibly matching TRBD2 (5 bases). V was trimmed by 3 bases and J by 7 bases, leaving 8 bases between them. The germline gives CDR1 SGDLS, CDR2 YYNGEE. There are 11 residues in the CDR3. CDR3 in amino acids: CASSDPGEQYF. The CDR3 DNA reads TGTGCCAGCAGCGACCCGGGGGAGCAGTACTTC.

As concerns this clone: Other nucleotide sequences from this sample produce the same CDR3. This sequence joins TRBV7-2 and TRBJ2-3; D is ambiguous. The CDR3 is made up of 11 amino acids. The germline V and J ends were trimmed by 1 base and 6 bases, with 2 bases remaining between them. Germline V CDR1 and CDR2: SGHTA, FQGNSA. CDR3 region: CASSLVDTQYF. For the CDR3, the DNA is TGTGCCAGCAGCTTAGTGGATACGCAGTATTTT.

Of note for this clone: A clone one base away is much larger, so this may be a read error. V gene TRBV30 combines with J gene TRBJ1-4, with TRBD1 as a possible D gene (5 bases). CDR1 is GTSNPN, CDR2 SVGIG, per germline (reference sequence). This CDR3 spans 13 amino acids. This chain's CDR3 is CAWSYTTGEKLSF. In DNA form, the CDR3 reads TGTGCCTGGAGCTACACTACAGGAGAAAAACTGTCTTTT.

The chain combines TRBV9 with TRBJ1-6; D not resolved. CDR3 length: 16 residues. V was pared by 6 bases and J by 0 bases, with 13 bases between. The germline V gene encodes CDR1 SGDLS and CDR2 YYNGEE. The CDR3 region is CASKRGPSSYNSPLHF. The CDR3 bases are TGTGCCAGCAAAAGAGGGCCGAGCTCCTATAATTCACCCCTCCACTTT.

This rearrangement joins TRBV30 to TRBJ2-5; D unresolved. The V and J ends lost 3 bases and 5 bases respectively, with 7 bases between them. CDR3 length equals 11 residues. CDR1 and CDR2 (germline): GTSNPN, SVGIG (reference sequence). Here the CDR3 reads CAWRRRETQYF. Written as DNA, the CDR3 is TGTGCCTGGAGACGAAGGGAGACCCAGTACTTC. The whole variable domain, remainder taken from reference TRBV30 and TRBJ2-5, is SQTIHQWPATLVQPVGSPLSLECTVEGTSNPNLYWYRQAAGRGLQLLFYSVGIGQISSEVPQNLSASRPQDRQFILSSKKLLLSDSGFYLCAWRRRETQYFGPGTRLLVL.

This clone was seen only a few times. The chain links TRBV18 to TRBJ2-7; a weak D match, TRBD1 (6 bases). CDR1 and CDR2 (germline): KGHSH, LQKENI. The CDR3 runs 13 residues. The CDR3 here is CASSPYGQYAQYV. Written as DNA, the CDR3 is TGTGCCAGCTCACCCTACGGACAGTACGCGCAGTACGTC.

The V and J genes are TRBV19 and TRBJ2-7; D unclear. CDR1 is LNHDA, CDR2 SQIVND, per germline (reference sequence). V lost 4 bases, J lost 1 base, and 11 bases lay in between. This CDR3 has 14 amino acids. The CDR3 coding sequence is TGTGCCAGTAGTAGACGGGCGGCTTCCTACGAGCAGTACTTC. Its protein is CASSRRAASYEQYF.

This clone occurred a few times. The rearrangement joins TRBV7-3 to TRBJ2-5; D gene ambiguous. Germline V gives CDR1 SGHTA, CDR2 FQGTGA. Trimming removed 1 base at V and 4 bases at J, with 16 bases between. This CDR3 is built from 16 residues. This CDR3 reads CASSLKATRTGETQYF. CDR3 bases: TGTGCCAGCAGCTTAAAGGCAACCCGAACGGGAGAGACCCAGTACTTC.

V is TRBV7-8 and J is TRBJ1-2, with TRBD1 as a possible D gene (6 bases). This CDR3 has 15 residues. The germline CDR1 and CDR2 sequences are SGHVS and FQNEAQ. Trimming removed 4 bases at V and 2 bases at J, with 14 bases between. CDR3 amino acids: CASSSGTRQNYGYTF. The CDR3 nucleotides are TGTGCCAGCAGCTCAGGGACACGACAGAACTATGGCTACACCTTC.